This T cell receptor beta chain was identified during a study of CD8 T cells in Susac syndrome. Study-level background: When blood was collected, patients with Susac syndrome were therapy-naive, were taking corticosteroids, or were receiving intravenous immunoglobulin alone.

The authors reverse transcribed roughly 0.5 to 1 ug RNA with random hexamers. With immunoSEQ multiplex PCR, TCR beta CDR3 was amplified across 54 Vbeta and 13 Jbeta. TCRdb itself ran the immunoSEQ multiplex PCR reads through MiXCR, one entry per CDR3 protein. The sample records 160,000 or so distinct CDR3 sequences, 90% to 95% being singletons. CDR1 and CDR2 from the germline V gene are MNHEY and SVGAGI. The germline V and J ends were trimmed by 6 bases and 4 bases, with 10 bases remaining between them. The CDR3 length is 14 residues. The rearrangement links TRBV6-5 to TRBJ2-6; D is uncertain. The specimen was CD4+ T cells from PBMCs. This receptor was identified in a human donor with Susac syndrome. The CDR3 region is CASRPFRGANVLTF. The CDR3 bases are TGTGCCAGCAGGCCTTTCCGGGGGGCCAACGTCCTGACTTTC.